The clone carrying this T cell receptor (beta chain) is a singleton in its sample. The antigen remains unidentified. The sample originates from a study of OX40 agonist ivuxolimab in advanced cancers. For the study at large: Of mixed ages from about 20 to 90 and averaging about 56 years, the group was approximately 80% male. Study observations and caveats: Compared with CD4+, CD8+ T cells on average had more expanded clones. No determination was made of the antigen specificity of the expanded peripheral T cells.

With baseline, cycle 4 day 1, and cycle 7 day 1 as timepoints, blood was sampled. This table comes from immunoSEQ multiplex PCR, and its TCRdb copy is limited to in-frame clones, with some not included. The sample comprises some 68,000 clones, 75% to 90% of which are singletons, and about a tenth rests with the top ten. This TCR was recovered from an adult with an advanced solid tumor such as melanoma, head and neck, liver or kidney cancer. Sequenced here: CD4+ or CD8+ T cells sorted from blood, sampled in a trial of the OX40 agonist ivuxolimab.

The CDR3 loop reads CASSRNDRGARTDTQYF. The CDR3 DNA reads as TGCGCCAGCAGCCGGAATGACAGGGGGGCGCGCACAGATACGCAGTATTTT. The V call is TRBV4-1, the J call TRBJ2-3, with 9 bases lining up with TRBD1. The germline V gene encodes CDR1 MGHRA and CDR2 YSYEKL. Unmatched junction bases numbered 9, after V lost 4 bases and J lost 1 base. The CDR3 has 17 amino acids.